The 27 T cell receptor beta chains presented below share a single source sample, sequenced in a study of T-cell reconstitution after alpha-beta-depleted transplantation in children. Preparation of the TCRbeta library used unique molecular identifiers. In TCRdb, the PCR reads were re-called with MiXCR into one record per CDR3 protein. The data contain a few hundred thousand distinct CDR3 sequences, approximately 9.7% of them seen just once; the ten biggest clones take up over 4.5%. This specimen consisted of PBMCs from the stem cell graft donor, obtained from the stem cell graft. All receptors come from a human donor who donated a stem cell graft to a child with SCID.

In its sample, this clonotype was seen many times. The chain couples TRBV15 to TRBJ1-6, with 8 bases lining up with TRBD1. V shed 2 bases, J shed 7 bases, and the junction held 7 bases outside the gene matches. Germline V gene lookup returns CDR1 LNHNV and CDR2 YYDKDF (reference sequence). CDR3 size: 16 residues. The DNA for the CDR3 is TGTGCCACCAGCAGACACGCAGGGGGCCGGAATTCACCCCTCCACTTT. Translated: CATSRHAGGRNSPLHF. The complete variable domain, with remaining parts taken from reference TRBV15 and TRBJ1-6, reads DAMVIQNPRYQVTQFGKPVTLSCSQTLNHNVMYWYQQKSSQAPKLLFHYYDKDFNNEADTPDNFQSRRPNTSFCFLDIRSPGLGDTAMYLCATSRHAGGRNSPLHFGNGTRLTVT.

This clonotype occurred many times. The CDR3 here is CASRQGYGYTF. In DNA, the CDR3 is TGTGCCAGTCGGCAGGGTTATGGCTACACCTTC. The rearrangement joins TRBV6-5 to TRBJ1-2; D possibly corresponds to TRBD1 (5 bases). The CDR3 covers 11 residues. The V and J ends lost 9 bases and 5 bases respectively, with 10 bases between them. In germline, CDR1 is MNHEY, CDR2 SVGAGI.

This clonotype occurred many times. CDR3 DNA: TGTGCCAGCAGCGTACGGACTGGACAGGGTTTGGGCACAGATACGCAGTATTTT. Encoded protein: CASSVRTGQGLGTDTQYF. The V gene is TRBV9, the J gene TRBJ2-3, with 8 bases lining up with TRBD1. After removal of 1 base from V and 1 base from J, the junction contained 11 bases not matched to a gene. The CDR3 consists of 18 residues. CDR1 SGDLS and CDR2 YYNGEE come from the germline V gene.

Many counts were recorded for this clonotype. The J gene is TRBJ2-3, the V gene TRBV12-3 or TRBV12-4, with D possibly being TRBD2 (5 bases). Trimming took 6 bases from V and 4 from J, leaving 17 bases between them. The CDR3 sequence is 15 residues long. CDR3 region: CASRETGSGADTQYF. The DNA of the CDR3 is TGTGCCAGCAGGGAGACGGGGTCAGGCGCAGATACGCAGTATTTT.

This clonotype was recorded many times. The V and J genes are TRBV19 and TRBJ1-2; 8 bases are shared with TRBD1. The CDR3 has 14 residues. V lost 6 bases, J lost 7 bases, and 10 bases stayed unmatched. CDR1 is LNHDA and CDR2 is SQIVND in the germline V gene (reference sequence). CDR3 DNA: TGTGCCAGTAGGCCGTCGGGACAGGTCGGTGGCTACACCTTC. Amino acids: CASRPSGQVGGYTF.

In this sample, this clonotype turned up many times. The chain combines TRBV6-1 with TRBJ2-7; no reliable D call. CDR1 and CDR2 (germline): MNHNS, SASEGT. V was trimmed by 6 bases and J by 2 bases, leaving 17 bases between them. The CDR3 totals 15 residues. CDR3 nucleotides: TGTGCCAGCAGATCGACCATGGACCGGACCTACGAGCAGTACTTC. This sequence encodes CASRSTMDRTYEQYF.

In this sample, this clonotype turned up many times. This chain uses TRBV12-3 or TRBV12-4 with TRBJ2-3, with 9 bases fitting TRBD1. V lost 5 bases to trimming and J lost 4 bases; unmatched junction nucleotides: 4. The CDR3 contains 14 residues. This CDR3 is CASSQGQGADTQYF. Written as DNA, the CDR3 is TGTGCCAGCAGTCAGGGACAGGGCGCAGATACGCAGTATTTT.

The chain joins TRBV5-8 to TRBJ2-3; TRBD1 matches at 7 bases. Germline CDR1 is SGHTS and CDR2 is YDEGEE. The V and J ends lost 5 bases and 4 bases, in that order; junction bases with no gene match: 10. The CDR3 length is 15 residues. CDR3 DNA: TGTGCCAGCAGACCCAGGGGGTTCGGCTCAGATACGCAGTATTTT. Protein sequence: CASRPRGFGSDTQYF.

CDR3: CASSDLPSTDTQYF. The DNA of the CDR3 is TGTGCCAGTTCCGATTTACCTAGCACAGATACGCAGTATTTT. The chain joins TRBV19 to TRBJ2-3; no definite D call. The V and J ends lost 8 bases and 0 bases respectively, with 12 bases between them. Germline CDR1 and CDR2: LNHDA and SQIVND (reference sequence). The CDR3 extends over 14 amino acids.

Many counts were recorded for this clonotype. CDR3 nucleotides: TGCAGTGCTAGAGATCCCGGGACAGGCTACGAGCAGTACTTC. Translation gives CSARDPGTGYEQYF. V and J are TRBV20-1 and TRBJ2-7; TRBD1 matches 8 bases. The V segment lost 0 bases and the J segment 3 bases; nucleotides outside the gene matches: 4. The CDR3 runs 14 residues. Germline CDR1 reads DFQATT; CDR2 reads SNEGSKA (reference sequence).

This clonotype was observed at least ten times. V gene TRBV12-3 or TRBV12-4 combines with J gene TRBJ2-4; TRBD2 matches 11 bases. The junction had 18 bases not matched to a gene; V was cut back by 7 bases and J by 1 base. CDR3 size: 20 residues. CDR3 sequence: CASTPQEGSGGAFAKNIQYF. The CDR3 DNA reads TGTGCCAGCACCCCGCAGGAGGGTAGCGGGGGGGCCTTTGCCAAAAACATTCAGTACTTC.

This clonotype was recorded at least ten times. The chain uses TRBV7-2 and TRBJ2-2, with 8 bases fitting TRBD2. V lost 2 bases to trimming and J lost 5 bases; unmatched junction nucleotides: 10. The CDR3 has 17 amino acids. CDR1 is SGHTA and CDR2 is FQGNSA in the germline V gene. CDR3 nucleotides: TGTGCCAGCAGCTTATCGGCAGCCCCGGGGGGGACCGGGGAGCTGTTTTTT. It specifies CASSLSAAPGGTGELFF.

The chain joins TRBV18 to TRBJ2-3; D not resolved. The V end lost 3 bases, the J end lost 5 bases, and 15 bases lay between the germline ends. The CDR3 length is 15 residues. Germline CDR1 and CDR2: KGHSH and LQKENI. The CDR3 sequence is CASSPHDTFGDTQYF. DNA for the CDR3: TGTGCCAGCTCACCCCACGACACATTCGGAGATACGCAGTATTTT.

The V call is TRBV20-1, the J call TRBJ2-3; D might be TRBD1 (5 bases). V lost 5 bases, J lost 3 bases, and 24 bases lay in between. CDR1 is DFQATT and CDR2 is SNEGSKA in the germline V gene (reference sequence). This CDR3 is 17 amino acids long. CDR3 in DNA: TGCAGTGCTGGAGCCTCCAGGGTGACGCTTGGGACAGATACGCAGTATTTT. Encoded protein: CSAGASRVTLGTDTQYF.

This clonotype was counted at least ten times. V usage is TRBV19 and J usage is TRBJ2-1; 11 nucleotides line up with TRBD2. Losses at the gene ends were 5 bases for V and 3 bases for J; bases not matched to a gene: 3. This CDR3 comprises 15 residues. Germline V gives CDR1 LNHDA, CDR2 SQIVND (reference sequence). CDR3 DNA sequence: TGTGCCAGTAGTTCACTAGCGGGAGACTACAATGAGCAGTTCTTC. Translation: CASSSLAGDYNEQFF.

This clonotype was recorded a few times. CDR3 loop: CASSLEGAYSGNTIYF. The CDR3 DNA reads as TGTGCCAGCAGCTTGGAGGGAGCCTACTCTGGAAACACCATATATTTT. The chain carries TRBV5-5 and TRBJ1-3; no clear D. This CDR3 contains 16 residues. V dropped 0 bases and J dropped 0 bases, with 10 bases sitting between them. The germline gives CDR1 SGHKS, CDR2 YYEKEE (reference sequence).

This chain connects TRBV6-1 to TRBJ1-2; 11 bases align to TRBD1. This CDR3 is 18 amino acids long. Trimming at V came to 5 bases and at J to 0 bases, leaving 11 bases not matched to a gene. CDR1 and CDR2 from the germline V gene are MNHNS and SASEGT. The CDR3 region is CASSRGQGGYTANYGYTF. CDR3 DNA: TGTGCCAGCAGTAGGGGACAGGGGGGATATACCGCTAACTATGGCTACACCTTC.

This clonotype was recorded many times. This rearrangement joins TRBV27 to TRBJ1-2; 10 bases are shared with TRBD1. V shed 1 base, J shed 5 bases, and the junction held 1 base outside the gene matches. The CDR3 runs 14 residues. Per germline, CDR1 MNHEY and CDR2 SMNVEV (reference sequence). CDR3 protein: CASSLLGQGYGYTF. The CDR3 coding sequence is TGTGCCAGCAGTTTATTGGGACAGGGGTATGGCTACACCTTC.

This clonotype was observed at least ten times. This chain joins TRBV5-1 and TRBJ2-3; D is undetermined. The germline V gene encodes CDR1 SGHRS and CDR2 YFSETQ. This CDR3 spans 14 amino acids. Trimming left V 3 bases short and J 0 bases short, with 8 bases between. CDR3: CASSSLSSTDTQYF. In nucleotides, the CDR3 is TGCGCCAGCAGCTCGTTATCTAGCACAGATACGCAGTATTTT.

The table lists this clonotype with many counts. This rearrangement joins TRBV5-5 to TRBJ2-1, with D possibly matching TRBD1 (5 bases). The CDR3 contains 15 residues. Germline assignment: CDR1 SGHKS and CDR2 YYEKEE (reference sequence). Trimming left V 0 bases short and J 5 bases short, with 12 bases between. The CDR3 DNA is TGTGCCAGCAGCTTGGTAGCAGGGTCGAACAATGAGCAGTTCTTC. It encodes CASSLVAGSNNEQFF.

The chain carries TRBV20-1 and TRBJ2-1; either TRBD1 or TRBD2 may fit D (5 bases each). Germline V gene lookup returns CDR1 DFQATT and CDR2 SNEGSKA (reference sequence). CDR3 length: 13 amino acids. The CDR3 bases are TGCAGGGCCTCCGGGACCAAAGACAATGAGCAGTTCTTC. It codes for CRASGTKDNEQFF.

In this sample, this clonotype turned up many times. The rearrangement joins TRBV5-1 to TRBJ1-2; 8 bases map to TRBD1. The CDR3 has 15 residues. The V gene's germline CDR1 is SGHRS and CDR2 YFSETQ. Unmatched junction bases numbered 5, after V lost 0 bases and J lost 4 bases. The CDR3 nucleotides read TGCGCCAGCAGCTTGGGGACAGGGTTTTTCTATGGCTACACCTTC. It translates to CASSLGTGFFYGYTF. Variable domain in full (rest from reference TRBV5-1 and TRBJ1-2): KAGVTQTPRYLIKTRGQQVTLSCSPISGHRSVSWYQQTPGQGLQFLFEYFSETQRNKGNFPGRFSGRQFSNSRSEMNVSTLELGDSALYLCASSLGTGFFYGYTFGSGTRLTVV.

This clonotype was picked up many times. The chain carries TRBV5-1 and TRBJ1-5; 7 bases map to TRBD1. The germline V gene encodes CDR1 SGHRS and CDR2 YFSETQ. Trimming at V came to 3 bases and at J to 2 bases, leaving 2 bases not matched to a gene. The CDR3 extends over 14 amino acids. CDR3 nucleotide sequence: TGCGCCAGCAGCTCAGGGGGTGGCAATCAGCCCCAGCATTTT. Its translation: CASSSGGGNQPQHF. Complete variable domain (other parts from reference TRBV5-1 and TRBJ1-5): KAGVTQTPRYLIKTRGQQVTLSCSPISGHRSVSWYQQTPGQGLQFLFEYFSETQRNKGNFPGRFSGRQFSNSRSEMNVSTLELGDSALYLCASSSGGGNQPQHFGDGTRLSIL.

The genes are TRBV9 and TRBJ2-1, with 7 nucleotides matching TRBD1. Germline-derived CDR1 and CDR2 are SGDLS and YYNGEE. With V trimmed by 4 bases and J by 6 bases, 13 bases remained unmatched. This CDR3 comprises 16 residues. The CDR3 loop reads CASSPPTGTAGNEQFF. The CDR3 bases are TGTGCCAGCAGCCCACCGACCGGGACAGCAGGCAATGAGCAGTTCTTC.

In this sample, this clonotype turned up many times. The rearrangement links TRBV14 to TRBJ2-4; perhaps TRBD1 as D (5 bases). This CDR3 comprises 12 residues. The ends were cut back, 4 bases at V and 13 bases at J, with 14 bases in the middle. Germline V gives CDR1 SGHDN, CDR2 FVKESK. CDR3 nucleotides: TGTGCCAGCAGCCCCCTAGGGGCACGGCAGTACTTC. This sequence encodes CASSPLGARQYF.

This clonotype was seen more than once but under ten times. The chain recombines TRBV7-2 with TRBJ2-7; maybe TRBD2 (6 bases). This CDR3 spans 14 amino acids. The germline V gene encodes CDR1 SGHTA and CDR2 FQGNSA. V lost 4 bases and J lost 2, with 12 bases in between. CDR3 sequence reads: CASSYVGGPYEQYF. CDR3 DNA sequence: TGTGCCAGCAGCTATGTCGGGGGTCCCTACGAGCAGTACTTC.

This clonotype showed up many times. CDR3 nucleotides: TGTGCCAGCAGTCCCCAAGGGGGGACATTAGACACTGAAGCTTTCTTT. This sequence encodes CASSPQGGTLDTEAFF. V gene TRBV2 combines with J gene TRBJ1-1; possible D gene TRBD1, 6 bases. The germline gives CDR1 SNHLY, CDR2 FYNNEI. The CDR3 totals 16 residues. Trimming shortened V by 5 bases and J by 3 bases, and 19 bases separated the two germline ends.